One sample yielded the 23 T cell receptor beta chains listed below, sequenced in a study of cytomegalovirus exposure and HLA in healthy donors (TCRdb year 2017). Receptor libraries were prepared by the immunoSEQ multiplex PCR assay. For the multiplex PCR, a mixture combining 60 forward primers for TCR Vbeta segments and 13 reverse primers for TCR Jbeta segments was used. The source is immuneACCESS, and TCRdb retained only in-frame sequences with V and J called. Part of the clones is not carried over; for the studies checked, unresolved V genes explain less than half of this, and the remainder is unexplained. This sample lists some 200,000 clones; around four fifths were detected once. The top ten hold 6.5% of the sample. The sample consisted of PBMCs. The source is a woman aged 45 to 65 in good health and CMV-seropositive.

The chain has TRBV5-4 and TRBJ1-1; the D gene is possibly TRBD1 (6 bases). This CDR3 has 16 amino acids. Germline loops: CDR1 SGHNT, CDR2 YYREEE (reference sequence). The V and J ends lost 4 bases and 3 bases respectively, with 19 bases between them. CDR3 DNA: TGTGCCAGCAGCCCTCATGGGGGCAGGCGTGACACTGAAGCTTTCTTT. Amino acids: CASSPHGGRRDTEAFF. The entire variable domain, with the rest obtained from reference TRBV5-4 and TRBJ1-1, is as follows: ETGVTQSPTHLIKTRGQQVTLRCSSQSGHNTVSWYQQALGQGPQFIFQYYREEENGRGNFPPRFSGLQFPNYSSELNVNALELDDSALYLCASSPHGGRRDTEAFFGQGTRLTVV.

J is TRBJ2-7 and V is TRBV18; 8 bases align to TRBD2. CDR1 is KGHSH and CDR2 is LQKENI in the germline V gene. The CDR3 consists of 14 residues. The trim removed 3 bases at V and 6 bases at J, leaving 7 bases unmatched. The CDR3 DNA follows: TGTGCCAGCTCACCCCTTGAAAGCGGGAGCGAGCAGTACTTC. This translates into CASSPLESGSEQYF. The entire variable domain, with the rest obtained from reference TRBV18 and TRBJ2-7, is as follows: NAGVMQNPRHLVRRRGQEARLRCSPMKGHSHVYWYRQLPEEGLKFMVYLQKENIIDESGMPKERFSAEFPKEGPSILRIQQVVRGDSAAYFCASSPLESGSEQYFGPGTRLTVT.

Only a few counts were recorded for this clone. The chain employs TRBV28 and TRBJ1-4, with TRBD1 matching 9 bases. V was clipped by 5 bases and J by 8 bases; unmatched bases: 6. This CDR3 contains 14 residues. CDR1 is MDHEN, CDR2 SYDVKM, per germline. The CDR3 protein is CASSRRDRDEKLFF. The CDR3 region has the DNA TGTGCCAGCAGTCGCCGGGACAGGGACGAAAAACTGTTTTTT.

This chain uses TRBV5-1 with TRBJ2-7; D might be TRBD2 (5 bases). The germline V and J ends were trimmed by 1 base and 3 bases, with 11 bases remaining between them. Germline V gene lookup returns CDR1 SGHRS and CDR2 YFSETQ. The CDR3 is 14 residues long. The CDR3 region is CASSLTSGNYEQYF. The CDR3, as DNA: TGCGCCAGCAGCTTGACCAGCGGTAACTACGAGCAGTACTTC.

The table lists this clone with a few counts. The chain couples TRBV5-1 to TRBJ1-2; 7 positions agree with TRBD1. V shed 4 bases and J 7 bases; nucleotides not matched to a gene: 10. The CDR3 spans 14 residues. The germline V gene encodes CDR1 SGHRS and CDR2 YFSETQ. The CDR3 nucleotides are TGCGCCAGCAGCCCTGGACAGGAAGGGACTGGCTACACCTTC. This gives the protein CASSPGQEGTGYTF.

The J gene is TRBJ2-3, the V gene TRBV5-4; 8 positions agree with TRBD2. Trimming at V came to 4 bases and at J to 1 base, leaving 5 bases not matched to a gene. Per the germline V gene, CDR1 is SGHNT and CDR2 is YYREEE (reference sequence). CDR3 length equals 15 residues. The CDR3 loop reads CASSEAGGRTDTQYF. For the CDR3, the DNA is TGTGCCAGCAGCGAGGCGGGGGGCCGCACAGATACGCAGTATTTT.

V usage is TRBV5-1 and J usage is TRBJ2-5, with 12 bases identical to TRBD2. CDR3 length: 16 residues. V gave up 5 bases and J gave up 1 base; unmatched junction bases: 6. Germline loops: CDR1 SGHRS, CDR2 YFSETQ. The CDR3 coding sequence is TGCGCCAGCAGTTCTAGCGGGGGGGCTACCCAAGAGACCCAGTACTTC. Encoded protein: CASSSSGGATQETQYF.

A few counts support this clone. CDR3: CATSRGQPYGYTF. In DNA, the CDR3 is TGTGCCACCAGCAGAGGACAGCCCTATGGCTACACCTTC. The chain couples TRBV15 to TRBJ1-2; D perhaps matches TRBD1 (5 bases). The germline gives CDR1 LNHNV, CDR2 YYDKDF (reference sequence). CDR3 size: 13 residues. The V end was cut by 1 base, the J end by 4 bases, with 7 bases between. The full variable domain, with the rest looked up from reference TRBV15 and TRBJ1-2, is DAMVIQNPRYQVTQFGKPVTLSCSQTLNHNVMYWYQQKSSQAPKLLFHYYDKDFNNEADTPDNFQSRRPNTSFCFLDIRSPGLGDTAMYLCATSRGQPYGYTFGSGTRLTVV.

The chain carries TRBV7-2 and TRBJ2-5; 7 bases fit TRBD1. With 6 bases clipped from V and 5 bases from J, the junction kept 6 bases outside the gene matches. Per the germline V gene, CDR1 is SGHTA and CDR2 is FQGNSA. The CDR3 sequence is 13 residues long. The DNA for the CDR3 is TGTGCCAGCAGTCACAGGGGTCTGGAGACCCAGTACTTC. It yields the protein CASSHRGLETQYF.

The chain has TRBV27 and TRBJ1-2; a possible D gene is TRBD1 (5 bases). Trimming stripped 2 bases from V and 13 bases from J, with 17 bases between. The CDR3 totals 13 residues. Germline V lookup: CDR1 MNHEY, CDR2 SMNVEV (reference sequence). The CDR3 DNA sequence: TGTGCCAGCAGTTTACGGCTGGAAGGGGCGCGCACCTTC. Its translation: CASSLRLEGARTF.

With regard to this clone: The junction does not match germline at one end; this may be a read error. The chain joins TRBV9 to TRBJ2-6; 8 bases map to TRBD1. This CDR3 has 17 amino acids. Germline CDR1 is SGDLS and CDR2 is YYNGEE. CDR3 sequence reads: CASSAGQGRAGANGLTF. For the CDR3, the DNA is TGTGCCAGCAGCGCCGGACAGGGCAGGGCTGGGGCCAACGGCCTGACTTTC. The full variable domain, with the rest looked up from reference TRBV9 and TRBJ2-6, is DSGVTQTPKHLITATGQRVTLRCSPRSGDLSVYWYQQSLDQGLQFLIQYYNGEERAKGNILERFSAQQFPDLHSELNLSSLELGDSALYFCASSAGQGRAGANGLTFGAGSRLTVL.

The genes are TRBV28 and TRBJ2-7, with D maybe TRBD2 (7 bases). The CDR3 length is 14 residues. The ends were cut back, 5 bases at V and 0 bases at J, with 11 bases in the middle. The germline CDR1 and CDR2 sequences are MDHEN and SYDVKM. CDR3 nucleotide sequence: TGTGCCAGCAGTAGGGGGGGATTCTCCTACGAGCAGTACTTC. Its protein is CASSRGGFSYEQYF.

Points on this clone: Without the conserved terminal phenylalanine or tryptophan, this CDR3 likely stems from a read error. The J gene is TRBJ1-2, the V gene TRBV10-3; a possible D gene is TRBD1 (6 bases). This CDR3 has 15 amino acids. Per the germline V gene, CDR1 is ENHRY and CDR2 is SYGVKD. V lost 1 base and J 3 bases, leaving 12 bases between the germline ends. CDR3 in amino acids: CAISELPEGDYGYTL. CDR3 sequence (DNA): TGTGCCATCAGTGAGTTACCGGAGGGGGACTATGGCTACACCCTC.

The chain links TRBV7-9 to TRBJ2-4; 10 bases are a match to TRBD1. V was pared by 5 bases and J by 10 bases, with 8 bases of the junction left unmatched. Germline V gives CDR1 SEHNR, CDR2 FQNEAQ (reference sequence). The CDR3 sequence is 14 residues long. CDR3 DNA sequence: TGTGCCAGCAGCGACGGACAGGGGGTCCAGATTCAGTACTTC. Encoded protein: CASSDGQGVQIQYF.

This chain connects TRBV29-1 to TRBJ2-5, with 8 nucleotides matching TRBD1. The CDR3 contains 14 residues. Per germline, CDR1 SQVTM and CDR2 ANQGSEA. V lost 4 bases to trimming and J lost 3 bases; unmatched junction nucleotides: 7. CDR3 coding DNA: TGCAGCGTTGTATACAGGGGGATTAAAGAGACCCAGTACTTC. It specifies CSVVYRGIKETQYF.

The chain uses TRBV5-4 and TRBJ1-2, with 7 bases that match TRBD1. Per the germline V gene, CDR1 is SGHNT and CDR2 is YYREEE (reference sequence). J gave up 4 bases and V 4 bases, and 10 bases lay outside the gene matches. The CDR3 totals 15 residues. CDR3 coding DNA: TGTGCCAGCAGCCCAGGGGGGAGCGATTCCTATGGCTACACCTTC. This sequence encodes CASSPGGSDSYGYTF.

V usage is TRBV7-9 and J usage is TRBJ2-5, with D possibly being TRBD2 (5 bases). The end of the DNA is better explained by TRBJ2-7, so the J call may be wrong. From germline, CDR1 is SEHNR and CDR2 FQNEAQ (reference sequence). The CDR3 contains 15 residues. The CDR3 region has the DNA TGTGCCAGCAGCTTAGGGTTCGAGGGTAGTAGCGAGCAGTACTTC. Its protein product is CASSLGFEGSSEQYF.

The chain couples TRBV9 to TRBJ2-3, with a weak D call TRBD1 (5 bases). The CDR3 loop spans 16 amino acids. Trimming removed 0 bases at V and 0 bases at J, with 11 bases between. Germline V gene sequence: CDR1 SGDLS, CDR2 YYNGEE. CDR3 residues: CASSVEGEGSTDTQYF. The CDR3, as DNA: TGTGCCAGCAGCGTAGAAGGGGAAGGGAGCACAGATACGCAGTATTTT.

V and J are TRBV5-6 and TRBJ1-4; maybe TRBD1 (5 bases). The CDR3 consists of 15 residues. The germline CDR1 and CDR2 sequences are SGHDT and YYEEEE. V was trimmed by 6 bases and J by 7 bases, leaving 19 bases between them. CDR3 loop: CASIPLVQGCEKLFF. The CDR3 bases are TGTGCCAGCATCCCCCTCGTCCAGGGTTGTGAAAAACTGTTTTTT.

The V call is TRBV7-6, the J call TRBJ2-7; a possible D gene is TRBD1 (5 bases). Trimming left V 4 bases short and J 2 bases short, with 9 bases between. The CDR3 consists of 13 residues. Per the germline V gene, CDR1 is SGHVS and CDR2 is FNYEAQ. The CDR3, as DNA: TGTGCCAGCAGCTATGACAGAGCCTACGAGCAGTACTTC. Amino acids: CASSYDRAYEQYF.

This clone showed up just a few times. The chain employs TRBV27 and TRBJ2-3; possibly TRBD1 for D (5 bases). CDR1 is MNHEY and CDR2 is SMNVEV in the germline V gene (reference sequence). The V end was cut by 6 bases, the J end by 3 bases, with 13 bases between. The CDR3 covers 14 residues. The CDR3 protein is CASRSPGLTDTQYF. Written as DNA, the CDR3 is TGTGCCAGCAGAAGCCCAGGGCTTACAGATACGCAGTATTTT.

The rearrangement joins TRBV4-1 to TRBJ2-4, with TRBD2 matching 10 bases. Germline-derived CDR1 and CDR2 are MGHRA and YSYEKL. V trimming: 4 bases; J trimming: 0 bases; junction bases outside the gene matches: 3. CDR3 size: 16 residues. CDR3: CASSLGLAVAKNIQYF. CDR3 bases: TGCGCCAGCAGCCTAGGACTAGCGGTAGCCAAAAACATTCAGTACTTC.

The rearrangement uses TRBV28 and TRBJ2-7; 8 nucleotides line up with TRBD2. CDR3 length: 14 residues. In germline, CDR1 is MDHEN, CDR2 SYDVKM. V was clipped by 8 bases and J by 3 bases; unmatched bases: 9. The CDR3 loop is CASSDGGEVYEQYF. In DNA form, the CDR3 reads TGTGCCAGCTCCGACGGGGGGGAAGTCTACGAGCAGTACTTC.